These T cell receptor beta chains were read from a single sample in a study of OX40 agonist ivuxolimab in advanced cancers. Produced via immunoSEQ multiplex PCR; TCRdb's table is partial and in-frame only. The sample records 80,000 to 130,000 clones, about nine tenths being singletons. Here the sequenced sample was CD4+ or CD8+ T cells sorted from blood, taken in a trial of the OX40 agonist ivuxolimab. These TCRs come from an adult with an advanced solid tumor such as melanoma, head and neck, liver or kidney cancer. Both conserved end residues are part of each CDR3. Each record gives: V gene, J gene, CDR3 protein.

>TRBV7-2|TRBJ2-5
CASSPGTVPTTQYF
>TRBV28|TRBJ2-7
CASSSTSLSSVGYEQYF
>TRBV28|TRBJ1-3
CASSSAGLNTIYF
>TRBV9|TRBJ2-6
CASSVVSGANVLTF
>TRBV9|TRBJ2-2
CASSAQGPSGELFF
>TRBV28|TRBJ2-6
CASSASPGKSGANVLTF
>TRBV5-1|TRBJ1-1
CASSSGANRGNTEAFF
>TRBV9|TRBJ1-5
CASSVGTANQPQHF
>TRBV28|TRBJ2-1
CASTGGQPLNEQFF
>TRBV25-1|TRBJ2-5
CASSEYSGRNKETQYF
>TRBV19|TRBJ2-5
CASSTTGYETQYF
>TRBV9|TRBJ2-7
CASSGLGSYEQYF
>TRBV10-3|TRBJ2-5
CAISESRTSGRAPETQYF
>TRBV5-1|TRBJ2-2
CASSLSGNTGELFF
>TRBV7-8|TRBJ1-2
CASSSGNGILYTF
>TRBV5-1|TRBJ1-1
CASSLGELRTGRSEAFF
>TRBV7-3|TRBJ2-1
CASSLSGLGSHEQFF
>TRBV12-2|TRBJ2-1
CASRSRTGTRSNNEQFF